This T cell receptor (beta chain) appears in the sequencing data of a study of early T cells in non-severe SARS-CoV-2 infection (dated by TCRdb to the early 2020s). Background for the entire study: Bulk RNA from unsorted whole blood was used for TCR sequencing, so alpha and beta chains could not be paired.

The study was a case-control design nested within a healthcare worker cohort in London, UK, with weekly nasopharyngeal swab PCR tests and blood sampling. Healthcare workers were recruited during the week of the UK lockdown, between 23 and 31 March 2020, and followed weekly for up to roughly 15 weeks. Findings and caveats that apply to the study as a whole: Matching against VDJdb was skewed toward anti-spike CD8 responses, likely underestimated virus-specific expansions, and missed private and CD4 specificities.

Library construction relied on 5' RACE. The sequencing machine was a NextSeq 500. In the TCR library protocol, unique molecular identifiers were attached to individual cDNA molecules to correct for PCR bias and sequencing error. Both TCR alpha and beta chains were sequenced, and tight co-correlation was observed between alpha and beta sequence abundances in each sample. As for the original processing: Decombinator V4 was used to annotate TCR sequences for V gene, J gene and CDR3. TCRs were defined as expanded if a significant change between any two time points was detected under a Poisson model with p below 0.0001. TCR abundances were normalised to the total number of TCRs sequenced per sample and were expressed as counts per million. TRAV1-2 paired with TRAJ12, TRAJ20 or TRAJ33 defined MAIT TCRs, while TRAV10 paired with TRAJ18 defined iNKT TCRs. A search of VDJdb, accessed on 1 November 2021, was run for TCRs annotated to CMV, EBV and SARS-CoV-2, with TCRs annotated for multiple antigens excluded. The public sequencing data were trimmed at Q25 with fastp and processed into clonotypes with MiXCR by TCRdb, which kept only in-frame beta chains. Rows with a matching CDR3 protein are joined into one entry that keeps the most common DNA and genes. TCRdb, not the authors, supplied the V and J calls. This sample has tens of thousands of distinct CDR3 sequences in its table, and approximately 14% of those were observed once. Roughly 4.3% of the sample comes from the top ten.

CDR1 and CDR2 are read off the germline V gene as SGHVS and FNYEAQ. The trim is 8 bases for V and 6 bases for J, with a gap of 16 bases between the germline ends. The CDR3 goes from the cysteine to the phenylalanine over 13 residues. CDR3 DNA only is kept here, 39 bases in frame from base 1. This clonotype was seen more than once but under ten times. No antigen is known for it. Nothing much larger sits one base from this clone, and base qualities are not available. The V and J genes are TRBV7-6 and TRBJ2-5, and possibly TRBD2, on 6 matching bases. The clonotype comes from an adult who was a healthcare worker with PCR-confirmed SARS-CoV-2 infection or an uninfected control (not recorded which). The sequences come from whole blood, collected at baseline. The CDR3 corresponds to CASSVGAGKTQYF. The nucleotides are TGTGCCAGCTCGGTTGGGGCGGGAAAGACCCAGTACTTC. Reference TRBV7-6 and TRBJ2-5 proteins supply the regions before and after the CDR3; the full variable domain is: GAGVSQSPRYKVTKRGQDVALRCDPISGHVSLYWYRQALGQGPEFLTYFNYEAQQDKSGLPNDRFSAERPEGSISTLTIQRTEQRDSAMYRCASSVGAGKTQYFGPGTRLLVL.